Below, 30 T cell receptor beta chains from the same sample are listed, as sequenced in a study of T cell responses to AZD1222 COVID-19 vaccine. Sequenced by immunoSEQ multiplex PCR; TCRdb stores in-frame clones only, minus some. The sample contains 75,000 to 100,000 clones, roughly 86% of which appear only once. Sequencing used peripheral blood, obtained on day 0 of AZD1222 vaccination. These TCRs come from an adult in good health.

The CDR3 loop is CASSVRVTGELFF. CDR3 DNA sequence: TGTGCCAGCAGCGTAAGGGTAACCGGGGAGCTGTTTTTT. This chain connects TRBV9 to TRBJ2-2; no clear D gene. The CDR3 contains 13 residues. Germline lookup yields CDR1 SGDLS and CDR2 YYNGEE. V was clipped by 1 base and J by 5 bases, with 6 bases between them.

The chain uses TRBV9 and TRBJ2-2; D remains unclear. CDR1 is SGDLS and CDR2 is YYNGEE in the germline V gene. This CDR3 spans 13 amino acids. V shed 7 bases and J shed 1 base, with 8 bases lying between them. CDR3 in amino acids: CASAPGNTGELFF. CDR3 nucleotides: TGTGCCAGCGCCCCGGGGAACACCGGGGAGCTGTTTTTT.

This chain joins TRBV14 and TRBJ2-2; D is ambiguous. Germline-derived CDR1 and CDR2 are SGHDN and FVKESK. Trimming pared 7 bases from V and 1 base from J, leaving 10 bases between. This CDR3 region has 14 residues. Here the CDR3 DNA reads TGTGCCAGCACCCCCCCCGGGAACACCGGGGAGCTGTTTTTT. It specifies CASTPPGNTGELFF.

V usage is TRBV30 and J usage is TRBJ1-1; 7 positions agree with TRBD1. V trimming: 5 bases; J trimming: 4 bases; junction bases outside the gene matches: 13. The CDR3 runs to 15 residues. Germline lookup yields CDR1 GTSNPN and CDR2 SVGIG (reference sequence). CDR3 region: CAWDPGAGGVTEAFF. The DNA of the CDR3 is TGTGCCTGGGACCCCGGGGCAGGGGGAGTCACTGAAGCTTTCTTT.

The J gene is TRBJ1-2, the V gene TRBV2, with TRBD1 matching 8 bases. Trimming removed 8 bases from V and 3 bases from J; junction bases left unmatched: 8. Germline V CDR1 and CDR2: SNHLY, FYNNEI. The CDR3 contains 14 residues. CDR3: CASGLRTGHYGYTF. CDR3 DNA sequence: TGTGCCAGCGGACTTCGGACAGGGCACTATGGCTACACCTTC.

In DNA, the CDR3 is TGTGCCAGCAGTCCCGGAGTTAGCAATCAGCCCCAGCATTTT. As protein: CASSPGVSNQPQHF. The genes are TRBV11-2 and TRBJ1-5; D call uncertain. V was shortened by 6 bases and J by 0 bases, with 9 bases between the two germline ends. The V gene's germline CDR1 is SGHAT and CDR2 FQNNGV. This CDR3 comprises 14 residues.

This chain uses TRBV6-1 with TRBJ1-6; D is possibly TRBD1 (5 bases). The germline CDR1 and CDR2 sequences are MNHNS and SASEGT. With 1 base removed from V and 9 bases from J, the gap between germline ends came to 7 bases. The CDR3 length is 13 residues. CDR3 sequence: CASSEEGFSPLHF. The DNA for the CDR3 is TGTGCCAGCAGTGAAGAGGGGTTTTCACCCCTCCACTTT.

The chain has TRBV11-3 and TRBJ2-1, with a possible D match to TRBD1 (6 bases). Germline CDR1 SGHNT, CDR2 YENEEA. This CDR3 is 15 amino acids long. Trimming shortened V by 4 bases and J by 4 bases, and 14 bases separated the two germline ends. CDR3 coding DNA: TGTGCCAGCAGCTCCGACAGGTCTCAATACAATGAGCAGTTCTTC. Translating gives CASSSDRSQYNEQFF.

V usage is TRBV4-1 and J usage is TRBJ2-3; TRBD2 aligns across 10 bases. Trimming took 0 bases from V and 3 from J; bases not matched to a gene: 9. The CDR3 totals 18 residues. The germline V gene encodes CDR1 MGHRA and CDR2 YSYEKL. The CDR3 loop is CASSQDQLAGPRTDTQYF. The DNA for the CDR3 is TGCGCCAGCAGCCAAGATCAACTAGCGGGACCTCGGACAGATACGCAGTATTTT.

This clone came up once. This rearrangement joins TRBV19 to TRBJ2-7, with a tentative D call TRBD2 (6 bases). This CDR3 is built from 15 residues. Germline-derived CDR1 and CDR2 are LNHDA and SQIVND (reference sequence). V shed 3 bases and J shed 2 bases, with 14 bases lying between them. CDR3 residues: CASSMEGTQTYEQYF. CDR3 nucleotide sequence: TGTGCCAGTAGTATGGAGGGGACCCAGACCTACGAGCAGTACTTC.

This chain joins TRBV24-1 and TRBJ2-3, with 15 bases fitting TRBD2. Trimming at V came to 4 bases and at J to 4 bases, leaving 11 bases not matched to a gene. This CDR3 has 19 amino acids. CDR1 and CDR2 (germline): KGHDR, SFDVKD. The CDR3 sequence: CATSDKGTSGRRGPDTQYF. The CDR3 DNA follows: TGTGCCACCAGTGACAAAGGGACTAGCGGGAGGAGGGGCCCAGATACGCAGTATTTT.

The chain is built from TRBV19 and TRBJ2-3, with a weak D call TRBD2 (5 bases). The CDR3 is 14 amino acids. In germline, CDR1 is LNHDA, CDR2 SQIVND (reference sequence). Trimming stripped 3 bases from V and 4 bases from J, with 11 bases between. Written as DNA, the CDR3 is TGTGCCAGTAGTATTACGGGGTATCCAGATACGCAGTATTTT. Residues: CASSITGYPDTQYF.

V usage is TRBV6-7 and J usage is TRBJ2-5; D assignment may be TRBD1 or TRBD2 (7 bases each). TRBV6-7 qualifies as an ORF whose function is uncertain. CDR3 length: 15 residues. The ends were cut back, 6 bases at V and 0 bases at J, with 14 bases in the middle. CDR3 sequence reads: CASSGGTVDQETQYF. For the CDR3, the DNA is TGTGCCAGCAGCGGGGGGACAGTCGACCAAGAGACCCAGTACTTC.

In its sample, this clone was seen a few times. This chain joins TRBV28 and TRBJ1-5, with a tentative D call TRBD1 (6 bases). Germline CDR1 MDHEN, CDR2 SYDVKM. V was clipped by 5 bases and J by 7 bases, with 18 bases between them. The CDR3 extends over 15 amino acids. The CDR3 here is CASSDDGGAWQPQHF. CDR3 coding DNA: TGTGCCAGCAGTGACGACGGGGGCGCCTGGCAGCCCCAGCATTTT.

The rearrangement uses TRBV28 and TRBJ2-1; 11 nucleotides match TRBD2. This CDR3 has 16 residues. Germline CDR1 is MDHEN and CDR2 is SYDVKM. V shed 3 bases and J 2 bases; nucleotides not matched to a gene: 3. In nucleotides, the CDR3 is TGTGCCAGCAGTTTGGCTAGCGGGAGGACCTACAATGAGCAGTTCTTC. Amino acid sequence: CASSLASGRTYNEQFF.

The chain employs TRBV29-1 and TRBJ1-1; D uncertain. V lost 4 bases to trimming and J lost 4 bases, with 10 bases between them. From germline, CDR1 is SQVTM and CDR2 ANQGSEA. The CDR3 has 12 amino acids. The CDR3 nucleotides are TGCAGCGTTGTTTCGGGGAGCACTGAAGCTTTCTTT. This gives the protein CSVVSGSTEAFF.

V and J are TRBV6-5 and TRBJ1-5, with D possibly TRBD1 on 6 matching bases. CDR3 length: 13 residues. Trimming cost V 5 bases and J 4 bases, with 9 bases left between them. Germline assignment: CDR1 MNHEY and CDR2 SVGAGI. CDR3 residues: CASSRGGNQPQHF. The CDR3 DNA reads TGTGCCAGCAGTAGGGGGGGAAATCAGCCCCAGCATTTT.

The chain is built from TRBV13 and TRBJ2-7; 7 nucleotides line up with TRBD2. The CDR3 loop spans 16 amino acids. CDR1 PRHDT and CDR2 FYEKMQ come from the germline V gene (reference sequence). With V trimmed by 3 bases and J by 1 base, 9 bases remained unmatched. The CDR3 protein is CASSLWAGASSYEQYF. The CDR3 bases are TGTGCCAGCAGCTTGTGGGCGGGAGCGAGTTCCTACGAGCAGTACTTC.

Here the CDR3 DNA reads TGTGCCAGCAGCCCAAATACAGGGGGCTACGAGCAGTACTTC. It is translated as CASSPNTGGYEQYF. The chain has TRBV13 and TRBJ2-7, with 8 bases aligning to TRBD1. The junction had 6 bases not matched to a gene; V was cut back by 5 bases and J by 3 bases. The CDR3 has 14 residues. Germline lookup yields CDR1 PRHDT and CDR2 FYEKMQ (reference sequence).

The chain links TRBV19 to TRBJ1-3, with D unresolved. V lost 5 bases to trimming and J lost 0 bases, with 8 bases between them. There are 14 residues in the CDR3. The V gene's germline CDR1 is LNHDA and CDR2 SQIVND (reference sequence). The CDR3 DNA reads TGTGCCAGTAGTTCCCCAGGCTCTGGAAACACCATATATTTT. It yields the protein CASSSPGSGNTIYF. The full variable domain, with the rest looked up from reference TRBV19 and TRBJ1-3, is DGGITQSPKYLFRKEGQNVTLSCEQNLNHDAMYWYRQDPGQGLRLIYYSQIVNDFQKGDIAEGYSVSREKKESFPLTVTSAQKNPTAFYLCASSSPGSGNTIYFGEGSWLTVV.

The chain recombines TRBV19 with TRBJ1-6; D call uncertain. Germline values: CDR1 LNHDA, CDR2 SQIVND (reference sequence). CDR3 length: 12 amino acids. Trimming removed 3 bases at V and 10 bases at J, with 7 bases between. CDR3 nucleotide sequence: TGTGCCAGTAGTATTTGGGGATCACCCCTCCACTTT. Translation: CASSIWGSPLHF. Full variable domain (outside the CDR3, taken from reference TRBV19 and TRBJ1-6): DGGITQSPKYLFRKEGQNVTLSCEQNLNHDAMYWYRQDPGQGLRLIYYSQIVNDFQKGDIAEGYSVSREKKESFPLTVTSAQKNPTAFYLCASSIWGSPLHFGNGTRLTVT.

This clone was observed a handful of times. This chain joins TRBV10-3 and TRBJ2-3, with D maybe TRBD1 (6 bases). Germline V gene lookup returns CDR1 ENHRY and CDR2 SYGVKD. The CDR3 covers 13 residues. Trimming left V 10 bases short and J 3 bases short, with 14 bases between. The chain's CDR3 is CATSTGSTDTQYF. The CDR3 region has the DNA TGTGCCACCTCTACAGGGTCGACAGATACGCAGTATTTT.

This clone was detected once. For the CDR3, the DNA is TGTGCCAGCAGTGTGACAGGGACTGAAAAACTGTTTTTT. It specifies CASSVTGTEKLFF. This chain uses TRBV25-1 with TRBJ1-4, with 7 bases identical to TRBD1. This CDR3 comprises 13 residues. Germline assignment: CDR1 MGHDK and CDR2 SYGVNS. The V segment lost 4 bases and the J segment 7 bases; nucleotides outside the gene matches: 3.

The V call is TRBV2, the J call TRBJ2-2; D possibly corresponds to TRBD1 (5 bases). The CDR3 loop spans 16 amino acids. Trimming cost V 5 bases and J 2 bases, with 15 bases left between them. From germline, CDR1 is SNHLY and CDR2 FYNNEI. DNA of the CDR3: TGTGCCAGCAGTCGGCACAGGACGGCTAACACCGGGGAGCTGTTTTTT. It specifies CASSRHRTANTGELFF.

This clone was seen just once. The chain combines TRBV24-1 with TRBJ2-7, with TRBD1 identical over 7 bases. CDR3 length: 14 amino acids. With V trimmed by 5 bases and J by 5 bases, 8 bases remained unmatched. Germline CDR1 is KGHDR and CDR2 is SFDVKD. The CDR3 coding sequence is TGTGCCACCAGTGGGACAGGTGGGGTCCACGAGCAGTACTTC. Translation gives CATSGTGGVHEQYF.

CDR3 in amino acids: CASSYSRSSGVSYEQYF. The CDR3 DNA is TGTGCCAGCAGTTACTCGAGGTCTAGCGGGGTTTCCTACGAGCAGTACTTC. J is TRBJ2-7 and V is TRBV6-2 or TRBV6-3; 9 nucleotides align to TRBD2. The CDR3 totals 17 residues. The V and J ends lost 0 bases and 1 base, in that order; junction bases with no gene match: 7. Germline assignment: CDR1 MNHEY and CDR2 SVGEGT.

This clone turned up a few times. The CDR3 sequence: CSVRGDSNQPQHF. The CDR3 DNA follows: TGCAGCGTGAGAGGGGACAGCAATCAGCCCCAGCATTTT. The chain is built from TRBV29-1 and TRBJ1-5; D might be TRBD1 (5 bases). The V gene lost 6 bases and the J gene lost 1 base, with 10 bases spanning the gap. The CDR3 spans 13 residues. Germline values: CDR1 SQVTM, CDR2 ANQGSEA.

The chain links TRBV15 to TRBJ2-2; 11 nucleotides match TRBD2. Germline trimming cut 5 bases from V and 5 bases from J; bases unmatched to any gene: 10. Per the germline V gene, CDR1 is LNHNV and CDR2 is YYDKDF (reference sequence). The CDR3 contains 17 residues. CDR3 residues: CATSGGASGRRTGELFF. CDR3 DNA sequence: TGTGCCACCAGCGGAGGGGCTAGCGGGAGGCGAACCGGGGAGCTGTTTTTT. Using reference TRBV15 and TRBJ2-2 for the parts outside the CDR3, the full variable domain is DAMVIQNPRYQVTQFGKPVTLSCSQTLNHNVMYWYQQKSSQAPKLLFHYYDKDFNNEADTPDNFQSRRPNTSFCFLDIRSPGLGDTAMYLCATSGGASGRRTGELFFGEGSRLTVL.

This chain links TRBV24-1 with TRBJ2-5, with TRBD1 matching over 8 bases. The V gene's germline CDR1 is KGHDR and CDR2 SFDVKD. The V and J ends lost 3 bases and 5 bases, in that order; junction bases with no gene match: 7. This CDR3 comprises 15 residues. As DNA, the CDR3 is TGTGCCACCAGTGATCCGTCAGGGGGCGGGGAGACCCAGTACTTC. This encodes CATSDPSGGGETQYF.

The chain is built from TRBV29-1 and TRBJ2-7; no reliable D call. Between the trimmed V and J ends, which lost 2 bases and 3 bases, there was a span of 5 bases. Germline V gene data show CDR1 as SQVTM and CDR2 as ANQGSEA. There are 11 residues in the CDR3. The DNA of the CDR3 is TGCAGCGTTGAATTCAGCTACGAGCAGTACTTC. As protein: CSVEFSYEQYF.